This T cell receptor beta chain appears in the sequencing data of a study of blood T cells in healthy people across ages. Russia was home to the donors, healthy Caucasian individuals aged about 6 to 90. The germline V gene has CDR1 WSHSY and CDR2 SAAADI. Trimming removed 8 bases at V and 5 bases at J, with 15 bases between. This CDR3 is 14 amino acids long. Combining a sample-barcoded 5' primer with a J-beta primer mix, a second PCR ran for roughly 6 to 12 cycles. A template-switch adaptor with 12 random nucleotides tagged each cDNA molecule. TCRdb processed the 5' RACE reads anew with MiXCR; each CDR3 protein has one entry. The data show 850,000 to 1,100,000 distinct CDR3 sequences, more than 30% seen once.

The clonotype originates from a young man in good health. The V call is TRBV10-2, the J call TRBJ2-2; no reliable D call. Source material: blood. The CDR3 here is CASAEQVDTGELFF. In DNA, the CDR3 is TGCGCCAGCGCGGAGCAGGTAGATACCGGGGAGCTGTTTTTT.